This TCR beta chain was identified in a study of cytomegalovirus exposure and HLA in healthy donors. In the study overall: Of the donors genotyped, several hundred in all, 75% to 90% fell in the Caucasian-associated ancestry cluster. Study results and caveats: Many donors carried some public TCRs, although rarity characterized most TCR sequences.

60 Vbeta and 13 Jbeta primers were used in PCR. The repertoire was sequenced with immunoSEQ multiplex PCR; TCRdb's copy has only in-frame clones and lacks some. The sample holds about 52,000 clones, around 50% seen once. In regard to this clone: Its antigen is unknown.

The V gene end was trimmed by 0 bases and the J gene end by 3 bases; junction bases not matched to a gene: 4. Germline CDR1 is LGHNA and CDR2 is YNFKEQ. CDR3 length equals 18 residues. Sequenced input: PBMCs. This TCR derives from a human donor in good health. V gene TRBV4-2 combines with J gene TRBJ2-2, with 13 bases identical to TRBD2. CDR3 residues: CASSQETSGGPYTGELFF. As DNA, the CDR3 is TGTGCCAGCAGCCAAGAGACTAGCGGGGGGCCTTACACCGGGGAGCTGTTTTTT.